The clone carrying this TCR beta chain was observed many times. V lost 2 bases and J 0 bases, leaving 10 bases between the germline ends. Germline V gene sequence: CDR1 MNHEY, CDR2 SMNVEV (reference sequence). This CDR3 region has 15 residues. The source material, RNA transcripts, was used to amplify TCR beta CDR3 regions. The HTBI set primed first-round TCR CDR3 RT-PCR. TCRdb ran MiXCR on the multiplex PCR reads and lists one entry per CDR3 protein. The sample holds around 500,000 distinct CDR3 sequences, about 14% seen once. Pregnant or lactating patients were excluded, as were those with uncontrolled infection or other autoimmune disease. This sample is part of a study of T cells in Graves' hyperthyroidism and ophthalmopathy.

Sequencing input: blood. The receptor's source is a woman between 40 and 50 years old with Graves' hyperthyroidism. The chain employs TRBV27 and TRBJ1-1; D is uncertain. Here the CDR3 DNA reads TGTGCCAGCAGTTTACGACCGATACTGAACACTGAAGCTTTCTTT. Its translation: CASSLRPILNTEAFF.